What follows is one T cell receptor (beta chain) and its context. This sample was taken from a study of cytotoxic CD8 clonotypes in ibrutinib-treated CLL. Study information: Response samples followed a median 12 months of treatment, range 6 to 36.

Germline-derived CDR1 and CDR2 are SGHKS and YYEKEE (reference sequence). The germline V and J ends were trimmed by 7 bases and 1 base, with 12 bases remaining between them. The CDR3 consists of 14 residues. The data were produced by immunoSEQ multiplex PCR, yet TCRdb's version contains in-frame clones alone and is incomplete. Among some 350,000 clones listed, under 70% were seen once. This specimen was PBMCs, taken after 36 months of ibrutinib treatment. The sequence was obtained from a human donor with chronic lymphocytic leukemia. This chain joins TRBV5-5 and TRBJ1-3; weak D call: TRBD1 (5 bases). The CDR3 sequence: CASSAGGSGNTIYF. The CDR3 bases are TGTGCCAGCTCTGCTGGGGGGTCTGGAAACACCATATATTTT.